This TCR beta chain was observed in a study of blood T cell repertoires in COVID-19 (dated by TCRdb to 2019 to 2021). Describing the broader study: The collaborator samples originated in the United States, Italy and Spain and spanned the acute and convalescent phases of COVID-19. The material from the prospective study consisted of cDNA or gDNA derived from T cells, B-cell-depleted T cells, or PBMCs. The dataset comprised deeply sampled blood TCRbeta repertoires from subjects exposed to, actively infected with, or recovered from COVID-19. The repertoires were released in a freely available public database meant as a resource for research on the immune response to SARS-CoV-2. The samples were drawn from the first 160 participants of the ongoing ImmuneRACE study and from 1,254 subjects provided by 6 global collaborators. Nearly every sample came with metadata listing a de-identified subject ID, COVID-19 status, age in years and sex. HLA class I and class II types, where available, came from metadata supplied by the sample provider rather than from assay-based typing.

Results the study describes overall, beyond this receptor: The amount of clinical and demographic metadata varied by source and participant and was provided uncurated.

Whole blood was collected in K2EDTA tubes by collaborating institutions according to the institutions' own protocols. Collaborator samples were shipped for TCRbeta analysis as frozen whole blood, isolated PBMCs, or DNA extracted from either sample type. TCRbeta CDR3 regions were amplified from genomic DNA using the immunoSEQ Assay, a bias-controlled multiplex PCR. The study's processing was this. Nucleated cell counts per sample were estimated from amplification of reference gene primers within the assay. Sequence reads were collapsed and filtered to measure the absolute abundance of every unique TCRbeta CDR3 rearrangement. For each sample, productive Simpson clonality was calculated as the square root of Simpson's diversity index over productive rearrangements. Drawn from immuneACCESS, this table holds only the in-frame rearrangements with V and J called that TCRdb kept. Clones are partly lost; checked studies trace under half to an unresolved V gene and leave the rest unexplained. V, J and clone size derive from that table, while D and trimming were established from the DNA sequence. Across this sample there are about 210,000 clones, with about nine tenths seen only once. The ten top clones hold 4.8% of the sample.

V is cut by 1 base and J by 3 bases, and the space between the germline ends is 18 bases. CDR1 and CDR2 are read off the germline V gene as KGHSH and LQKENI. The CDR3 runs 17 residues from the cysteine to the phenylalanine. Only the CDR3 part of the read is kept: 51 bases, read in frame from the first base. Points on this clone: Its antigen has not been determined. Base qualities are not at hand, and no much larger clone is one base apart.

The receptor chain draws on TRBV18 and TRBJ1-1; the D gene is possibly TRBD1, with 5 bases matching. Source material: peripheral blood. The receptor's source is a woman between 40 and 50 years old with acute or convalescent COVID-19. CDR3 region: CASSPLVMGGGYTEAFF. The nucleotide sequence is TGTGCCAGCTCACCACTTGTGATGGGGGGAGGGTACACTGAAGCTTTCTTT. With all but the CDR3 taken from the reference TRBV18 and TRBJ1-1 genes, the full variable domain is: NAGVMQNPRHLVRRRGQEARLRCSPMKGHSHVYWYRQLPEEGLKFMVYLQKENIIDESGMPKERFSAEFPKEGPSILRIQQVVRGDSAAYFCASSPLVMGGGYTEAFFGQGTRLTVV.